The 17 T cell receptor beta chains reported below all come from one sample, sequenced in a study of vaccination effects on CD4 cells after COVID-19. Clones were read by immunoSEQ multiplex PCR, and TCRdb kept only the in-frame ones, dropping some. The sample includes under 45,000 clones, around 77% of them seen just once. Before sequencing, viral peptide pools were used by the ViraFEST assay to expand antigen-specific CD4+ T cells. Between days 9 and 10 of culture, CD4+ T cells were separated out. Vaccine recipients lacked prior SARS-CoV-2 infection and had negative nucleocapsid antibodies. Their cognate antigens are unknown. The sequenced sample was CD4+ T cells from PBMCs cultured with HCoV-NL63 spike peptides, obtained before COVID-19 vaccination. All receptors come from a human donor who received a COVID-19 vaccine.

The rearrangement joins TRBV6-5 to TRBJ1-2; D is uncertain. Germline V lookup: CDR1 MNHEY, CDR2 SVGAGI. V shed 6 bases and J shed 2 bases, with 13 bases lying between them. The CDR3 is 14 residues long. The CDR3 spells CASSPLAQNYGYTF. The CDR3 DNA sequence: TGTGCCAGCAGCCCCCTCGCGCAGAACTATGGCTACACCTTC.

The V and J genes are TRBV2 and TRBJ1-3; D might be TRBD1 (5 bases). The CDR3 covers 16 residues. CDR1 and CDR2 (germline): SNHLY, FYNNEI. The V end lost 6 bases, the J end lost 1 base, and 16 bases lay between the germline ends. CDR3 sequence reads: CASSASGVHSGNTIYF. CDR3 in DNA: TGTGCCAGCAGCGCCTCGGGGGTGCATTCTGGAAACACCATATATTTT. The entire variable domain, with the rest obtained from reference TRBV2 and TRBJ1-3, is as follows: EPEVTQTPSHQVTQMGQEVILRCVPISNHLYFYWYRQILGQKVEFLVSFYNNEISEKSEIFDDQFSVERPDGSNFTLKIRSTKLEDSAMYFCASSASGVHSGNTIYFGEGSWLTVV.

The chain joins TRBV2 to TRBJ1-1, with TRBD1 as a possible D gene (5 bases). Trimming stripped 3 bases from V and 1 base from J, with 12 bases between. The CDR3 sequence is 15 residues long. Germline CDR1 reads SNHLY; CDR2 reads FYNNEI. As DNA, the CDR3 is TGTGCCAGCAGTGATAGGGGCATTCAGAACACTGAAGCTTTCTTT. Its translation is CASSDRGIQNTEAFF.

This chain joins TRBV6-2 or TRBV6-3 and TRBJ1-5; no reliable D call. Germline V gives CDR1 MNHEY, CDR2 SVGEGT. The CDR3 length is 14 residues. The germline V and J ends were trimmed by 6 bases and 4 bases, with 13 bases remaining between them. CDR3 bases: TGTGCCAGCAGCGAGTGGGCCGGGAATCAGCCCCAGCATTTT. It translates to CASSEWAGNQPQHF.

The table lists this clone with a few counts. This chain connects TRBV5-1 to TRBJ2-1, with 8 bases lining up with TRBD2. Germline V gene lookup returns CDR1 SGHRS and CDR2 YFSETQ. CDR3 size: 15 residues. V lost 2 bases and J lost 5; bases outside the gene matches: 6. The CDR3 DNA reads as TGCGCCAGCAGCTTTCAGGCGGGGGGAGACAATGAGCAGTTCTTC. Translating it yields CASSFQAGGDNEQFF.

This clone was seen more than once but under ten times. This chain connects TRBV5-4 to TRBJ1-6, with TRBD1 identical over 8 bases. Germline lookup yields CDR1 SGHNT and CDR2 YYREEE (reference sequence). The CDR3 extends over 16 amino acids. J lost 10 bases, V lost 2 bases, and 11 bases had no gene match. This chain's CDR3 is CASSFGIGQGDSPLHF. DNA of the CDR3: TGTGCCAGCAGCTTTGGTATAGGACAGGGTGACTCACCCCTCCACTTT. Based on the CDR3 plus reference TRBV5-4 and TRBJ1-6, the full variable domain is ETGVTQSPTHLIKTRGQQVTLRCSSQSGHNTVSWYQQALGQGPQFIFQYYREEENGRGNFPPRFSGLQFPNYSSELNVNALELDDSALYLCASSFGIGQGDSPLHFGNGTRLTVT.

The rearrangement joins TRBV6-6 to TRBJ2-1; D is possibly TRBD1 or TRBD2 (5 bases each). There are 15 residues in the CDR3. Trimming removed 6 bases at V and 6 bases at J, with 18 bases between. Germline CDR1 is MNHNY and CDR2 is SVGAGI (reference sequence). The CDR3, as DNA: TGTGCCAGCAGCAATAGGGACCAGGCCTTCAATGAGCAGTTCTTC. This gives the protein CASSNRDQAFNEQFF.

The chain is built from TRBV18 and TRBJ1-2; the match to TRBD1 covers 7 bases. J was trimmed by 8 bases and V by 3 bases; bases with no gene match: 15. This CDR3 is built from 16 residues. Germline-derived CDR1 and CDR2 are KGHSH and LQKENI. The CDR3, as DNA: TGTGCCAGCTCACCGGACAGGCGCGAGTTCGGGGGAGGCTACACCTTC. Translating gives CASSPDRREFGGGYTF. Complete variable domain (other parts from reference TRBV18 and TRBJ1-2): NAGVMQNPRHLVRRRGQEARLRCSPMKGHSHVYWYRQLPEEGLKFMVYLQKENIIDESGMPKERFSAEFPKEGPSILRIQQVVRGDSAAYFCASSPDRREFGGGYTFGSGTRLTVV.

This clone has just a few counts. The chain recombines TRBV4-3 with TRBJ1-5; D uncertain. Trimming shortened V by 0 bases and J by 7 bases, and 16 bases separated the two germline ends. This CDR3 comprises 16 residues. Germline assignment: CDR1 LGHNA and CDR2 YSLEER. In DNA, the CDR3 is TGCGCCAGCAGCCAAGAAATTAGTAGGTTCGGACAGCCCCAGCATTTT. Protein: CASSQEISRFGQPQHF.

This sequence joins TRBV5-4 and TRBJ2-5, with 9 bases aligning to TRBD2. Germline V gene lookup returns CDR1 SGHNT and CDR2 YYREEE (reference sequence). This CDR3 has 15 residues. Losses at the gene ends were 3 bases for V and 6 bases for J; bases not matched to a gene: 9. The CDR3 DNA reads as TGTGCCAGCAGCTCCACTAGCGGGTCGATAAAGACCCAGTACTTC. This encodes CASSSTSGSIKTQYF.

The V gene is TRBV10-3, the J gene TRBJ2-1; 10 bases are shared with TRBD2. This CDR3 spans 15 amino acids. Germline CDR1 is ENHRY and CDR2 is SYGVKD. V dropped 4 bases and J dropped 4; count of bases not matched to a gene: 4. CDR3 DNA sequence: TGTGCCATCAGTGGAAGAGCGGGGGGGTACAATGAGCAGTTCTTC. Translated: CAISGRAGGYNEQFF.

The chain uses TRBV6-5 and TRBJ1-1, with TRBD1 as a possible D gene (6 bases). CDR3 length: 14 residues. Germline CDR1 reads MNHEY; CDR2 reads SVGAGI. The V end lost 6 bases, the J end lost 1 base, and 12 bases lay between the germline ends. The CDR3 protein is CASRPGQWNTEAFF. The CDR3 DNA reads as TGTGCCAGCAGACCAGGACAGTGGAACACTGAAGCTTTCTTT.

V is TRBV5-1 and J is TRBJ2-1, with 7 bases fitting TRBD2. The CDR3 has 14 amino acids. Germline V CDR1 and CDR2: SGHRS, YFSETQ. With V trimmed by 3 bases and J by 8 bases, 8 bases remained unmatched. For the CDR3, the DNA is TGCGCCAGCAGCTCCCGGACTAGTATGGATGAGCAGTTCTTC. Its translation: CASSSRTSMDEQFF.

The chain combines TRBV28 with TRBJ1-1; the D gene is possibly TRBD1 (5 bases). The CDR3 runs 13 residues. Trimming left V 7 bases short and J 0 bases short, with 9 bases between. Looked up from germline, CDR1 is MDHEN and CDR2 is SYDVKM. CDR3 region: CASTDSLNTEAFF. Written as DNA, the CDR3 is TGTGCCAGCACCGACAGTCTGAACACTGAAGCTTTCTTT.

V usage is TRBV2 and J usage is TRBJ1-4; D possibly corresponds to TRBD1 (5 bases). There are 14 residues in the CDR3. Deletions cut 6 bases from V and 7 bases from J, with 15 bases between. Germline V gene data show CDR1 as SNHLY and CDR2 as FYNNEI. The CDR3 reads CASSLRDPPEKLFF. The CDR3 DNA is TGTGCCAGCAGCCTCCGGGACCCTCCTGAAAAACTGTTTTTT.

The gene calls are TRBV9 and TRBJ1-3; D might be TRBD1 (5 bases). Germline CDR1 is SGDLS and CDR2 is YYNGEE. CDR3 size: 14 residues. The V end lost 3 bases, the J end lost 0 bases, and 7 bases lay between the germline ends. The CDR3 region has the DNA TGTGCCAGCAGCGAGGGGAGCTCTGGAAACACCATATATTTT. It specifies CASSEGSSGNTIYF.

The chain uses TRBV7-2 and TRBJ2-5; the D gene is possibly TRBD2 (6 bases). Germline loops: CDR1 SGHTA, CDR2 FQGNSA. The CDR3 length is 14 residues. With 11 bases removed from V and 1 base from J, the gap between germline ends came to 17 bases. The CDR3 DNA sequence: TGTGCCGTCAGCGCGGGGTCTTCCCAAGAGACCCAGTACTTC. It specifies CAVSAGSSQETQYF.